The rows below give T cell receptor beta chains drawn from one sample of a study of cytomegalovirus exposure and HLA in healthy donors. Sequenced by immunoSEQ multiplex PCR; TCRdb stores in-frame clones only, minus some. The sample records approximately 100,000 clones, under 85% being singletons. Sequencing was carried out using PBMCs. Receptor source: a man in his forties in good health and CMV-seronegative. Each CDR3 is given with its conserved first and last residue. D genes are given only for firm matches. Size values are once, few and many counts, or a class for expanded clones, and some rows have none.

abundance: NA; v_gene: TRBV28; d_gene: NA; j_gene: TRBJ2-7; CDR3nt: TGTGCCAGCAGTGAAGGGACACGATCACTTTACGAGCAGTACTTC; CDR3aa: CASSEGTRSLYEQYF
abundance: NA; v_gene: TRBV2; d_gene: NA; j_gene: TRBJ2-7; CDR3nt: TGTGCCAGCAACCCTCCGGACAGCTACGAGCAGTACTTC; CDR3aa: CASNPPDSYEQYF
abundance: NA; v_gene: TRBV5-1; d_gene: TRBD1; j_gene: TRBJ2-7; CDR3nt: TGCGCCAGCAGCTTGTGGACAGGGATTGGCTACGAGCAGTACTTC; CDR3aa: CASSLWTGIGYEQYF
abundance: NA; v_gene: TRBV9; d_gene: TRBD1; j_gene: TRBJ1-1; CDR3nt: TGTGCCAGCGGGACAGGGAGGGGCACTGAAGCTTTCTTT; CDR3aa: CASGTGRGTEAFF
abundance: few; v_gene: TRBV7-9; d_gene: TRBD2; j_gene: TRBJ2-3; CDR3nt: TGTGCCAGCAGGCCTAGGGCGCTAGCGGGGCCAGATACGCAGTATTTT; CDR3aa: CASRPRALAGPDTQYF
abundance: NA; v_gene: TRBV19; d_gene: TRBD2; j_gene: TRBJ2-5; CDR3nt: TGTGCCAGTAGTATATTAGCGGGGGGGGAGACCCAGTACTTC; CDR3aa: CASSILAGGETQYF
abundance: NA; v_gene: TRBV27; d_gene: NA; j_gene: TRBJ1-5; CDR3nt: TGTGCCAGCACCTGGACAGAGGAGAGCAATCAGCCCCAGCATTTT; CDR3aa: CASTWTEESNQPQHF
abundance: NA; v_gene: TRBV7-3; d_gene: NA; j_gene: TRBJ2-2; CDR3nt: TGTGCCAGCGGTCCCAGGGTCTCCGGGGAGCTGTTTTTT; CDR3aa: CASGPRVSGELFF
abundance: NA; v_gene: TRBV5-1; d_gene: NA; j_gene: TRBJ2-5; CDR3nt: TGCGCCAGCAACACGGGGAGAGGGGGGGCGTTACGAGAGACCCAGTACTTC; CDR3aa: CASNTGRGGALRETQYF
abundance: NA; v_gene: TRBV7-2; d_gene: TRBD1; j_gene: TRBJ2-7; CDR3nt: TGTGCCAGCAGCTTAGAGCCGCGCAGGGGGCAGGTCGAGCAGTACTTC; CDR3aa: CASSLEPRRGQVEQYF